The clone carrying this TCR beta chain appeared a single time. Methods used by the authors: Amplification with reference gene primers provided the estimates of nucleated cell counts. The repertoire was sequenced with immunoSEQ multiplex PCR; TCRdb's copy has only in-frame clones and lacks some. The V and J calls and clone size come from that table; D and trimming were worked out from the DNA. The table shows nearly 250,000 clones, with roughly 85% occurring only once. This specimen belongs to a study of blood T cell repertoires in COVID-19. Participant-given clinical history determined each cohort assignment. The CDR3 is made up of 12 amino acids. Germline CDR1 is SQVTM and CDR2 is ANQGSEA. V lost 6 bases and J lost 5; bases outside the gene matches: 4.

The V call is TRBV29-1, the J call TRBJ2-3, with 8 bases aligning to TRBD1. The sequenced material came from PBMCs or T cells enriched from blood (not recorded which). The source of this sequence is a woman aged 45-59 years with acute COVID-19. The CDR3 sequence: CSVTGAGDTQYF. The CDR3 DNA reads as TGCAGCGTGACAGGGGCTGGAGATACGCAGTATTTT.